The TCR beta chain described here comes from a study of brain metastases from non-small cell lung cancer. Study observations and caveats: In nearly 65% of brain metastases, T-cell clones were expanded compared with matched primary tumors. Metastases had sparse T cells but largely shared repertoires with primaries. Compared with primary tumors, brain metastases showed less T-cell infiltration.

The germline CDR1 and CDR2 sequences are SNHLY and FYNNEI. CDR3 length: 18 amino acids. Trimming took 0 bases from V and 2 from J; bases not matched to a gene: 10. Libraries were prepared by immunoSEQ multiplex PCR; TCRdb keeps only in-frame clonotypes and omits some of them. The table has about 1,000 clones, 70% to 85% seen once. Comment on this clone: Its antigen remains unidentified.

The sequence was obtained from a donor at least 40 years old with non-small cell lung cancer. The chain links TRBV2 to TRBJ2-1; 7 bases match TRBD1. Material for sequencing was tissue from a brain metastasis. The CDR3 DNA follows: TGTGCCAGCAGTGAAGCGCTTCGGGGACAGCCAACCTACAATGAGCAGTTCTTC. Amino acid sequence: CASSEALRGQPTYNEQFF.